This T cell receptor (beta chain) appears in the sequencing data of a study of blood T cell repertoires in COVID-19. Study-wide background: The analysed material was cDNA or gDNA that came from T cells, B-cell-depleted T cells, or PBMCs.

In the original processing: Reference gene primers were amplified, and this amplification served to estimate nucleated cell counts. The repertoire was sequenced with immunoSEQ multiplex PCR; TCRdb's copy has only in-frame clones and lacks some. The DNA gave D and trimming, while V, J and clone size come from that table. The sample carries approximately 230,000 clones, approximately 90% recorded once. The study drew participants aged roughly 18 to 95 years from roughly 25 US areas. Clinical history as reported by participants underpinned cohort assignment. Sequencing used PBMCs or T cells enriched from blood (not recorded which). This clonotype originated in a man aged 18-30 years who had recovered from COVID-19.

The CDR3 protein is CASSFTPGQGYYEQYF. The CDR3 bases are TGTGCCAGTAGTTTCACCCCGGGACAGGGTTACTACGAGCAGTACTTC. The chain employs TRBV19 and TRBJ2-7, with TRBD1 matching over 9 bases. This CDR3 has 16 amino acids. J lost 3 bases, V lost 5 bases, and 11 bases had no gene match. The V gene's germline CDR1 is LNHDA and CDR2 SQIVND (reference sequence).